This T cell receptor beta chain was sequenced during a study of T cell responses to AZD1222 COVID-19 vaccine. Study conclusions and caveats: Spike-specific TCR depth and breadth grew after two AZD1222 doses.

CDR1 and CDR2 from the germline V gene are SGHNT and YYREEE (reference sequence). The CDR3 covers 18 residues. V lost 0 bases and J lost 5; bases outside the gene matches: 13. To note about this clone: The antigen remains undetermined.

Sequenced by immunoSEQ multiplex PCR; TCRdb stores in-frame clones only, minus some. This table has about 180,000 clones, 85% to 95% appearing once. The receptor comes from an adult who received the AZD1222 COVID-19 vaccine. The chain is built from TRBV5-4 and TRBJ2-5; 10 bases line up with TRBD2. The sequencing used peripheral blood, collected 28 days after the second AZD1222 dose. CDR3 sequence: CASSLDVSSGGVRETQYF. For the CDR3, the DNA is TGTGCCAGCAGCTTGGACGTTTCTAGCGGGGGCGTCCGGGAGACCCAGTACTTC. Together with reference TRBV5-4 and TRBJ2-5, the CDR3 gives the full variable domain: ETGVTQSPTHLIKTRGQQVTLRCSSQSGHNTVSWYQQALGQGPQFIFQYYREEENGRGNFPPRFSGLQFPNYSSELNVNALELDDSALYLCASSLDVSSGGVRETQYFGPGTRLLVL.